This TCR beta chain is from a study of T cell responses to AZD1222 COVID-19 vaccine. In this sample, this clone turned up a few times. Its cognate antigen is unknown. Clones were read by immunoSEQ multiplex PCR, and TCRdb kept only the in-frame ones, dropping some. The sample includes about 160,000 clones, 90% of them seen just once. Findings of the study overall: Donors were chiefly white British, with a greater number of females, and clonal diversity was perhaps underestimated. In the spike-specific TCR repertoire, nearly half reportedly target unmutated variant regions. After two AZD1222 doses, spike-specific TCR breadth and depth rose versus day 0.

Trimming stripped 2 bases from V and 6 bases from J, with 11 bases between. The CDR3 covers 13 residues. Germline values: CDR1 MGHDK, CDR2 SYGVNS. Here the sequenced sample was peripheral blood, taken 28 days after the second AZD1222 dose. The rearrangement uses TRBV25-1 and TRBJ2-7; D is uncertain. The clonotype originates from an adult who received the AZD1222 COVID-19 vaccine. For the CDR3, the DNA is TGTGCCAGCAGTGAAATTGTGGCTGGCGAGCAGTACTTC. Translated, it gives CASSEIVAGEQYF.